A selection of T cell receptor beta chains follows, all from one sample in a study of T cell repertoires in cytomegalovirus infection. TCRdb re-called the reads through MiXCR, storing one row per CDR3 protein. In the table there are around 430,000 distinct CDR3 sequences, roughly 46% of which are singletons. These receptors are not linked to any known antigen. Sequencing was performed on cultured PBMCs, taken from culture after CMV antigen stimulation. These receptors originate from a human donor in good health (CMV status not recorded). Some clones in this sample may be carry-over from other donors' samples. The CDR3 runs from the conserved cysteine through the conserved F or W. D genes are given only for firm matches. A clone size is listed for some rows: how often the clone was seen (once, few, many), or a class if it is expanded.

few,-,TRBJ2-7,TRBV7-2,TGTGCCAGCAGCTTAGTGTTCCCCGCCTACGAGCAGTACTTC,CASSLVFPAYEQYF
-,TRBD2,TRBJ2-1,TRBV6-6,TGTGCCAGCAGTACTCACGGACGGTGGACTAGTCGAAATGAGCAGTTCTTC,CASSTHGRWTSRNEQFF
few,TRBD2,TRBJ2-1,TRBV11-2,TGTGCCAGCAGCTCTCCGGGACTACTGAATGAGCAGTTCTTC,CASSSPGLLNEQFF
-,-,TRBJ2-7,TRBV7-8,TGTGCCAGCAGCTTAGGAGGGACGGCGTACGAGCAGTACTTC,CASSLGGTAYEQYF
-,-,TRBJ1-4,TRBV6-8,TGTGCCAGCAGACCCCGGGGGGGGGTTGAAAAACTGTTTTTT,CASRPRGGVEKLFF
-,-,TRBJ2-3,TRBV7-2,TGTGCCAGCAGCTCCGACTGGGGGGCAGATACGCAGTATTTT,CASSSDWGADTQYF
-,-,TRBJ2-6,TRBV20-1,TGCAGTGCTAGGGACCGTCTTTGGGGGGCCAACGTCCTGACTTTC,CSARDRLWGANVLTF
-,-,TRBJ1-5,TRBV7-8,TGTGCCAGCAGCCGCGGTGGGGCACCCGAGAATCAGCCCCAGCATTTT,CASSRGGAPENQPQHF
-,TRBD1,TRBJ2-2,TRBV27,TGTGCCAGCAGTGGGCAGGGGGAGAACACCGGGGAGCTGTTTTTT,CASSGQGENTGELFF
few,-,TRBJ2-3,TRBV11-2,TGTGCCAGCAGCTCAACTAGCAGCGCAGATACGCAGTATTTT,CASSSTSSADTQYF
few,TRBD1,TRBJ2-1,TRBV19,TGTGCCAGTAGCGGACAGGGATCCAACAATGAGCAGTTCTTC,CASSGQGSNNEQFF
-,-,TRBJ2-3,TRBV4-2,TGTGCCAGCAGCCATGATTTTAGTAGCACAGATACGCAGTATTTT,CASSHDFSSTDTQYF
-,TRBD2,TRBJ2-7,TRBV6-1,TGTGCCAGCAGCGACGGGACTAGCGGGACCTACGAGCAGTACTTC,CASSDGTSGTYEQYF
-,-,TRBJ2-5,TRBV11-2,TGTGCCAGCAGCCAGGTGTGGGGACAAGAGACCCAGTACTTC,CASSQVWGQETQYF
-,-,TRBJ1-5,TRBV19,TGTGCCAGTAGAACAGGGATAACCCAAAATCAGCCCCAGCATTTT,CASRTGITQNQPQHF
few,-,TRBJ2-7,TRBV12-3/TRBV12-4,TGTGCCAGCAGTCCGAGGAGGTTCTACGAGCAGTACTTC,CASSPRRFYEQYF
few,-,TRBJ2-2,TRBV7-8,TGTGCCAGCACCCCCCTCCCGACCGGGGAGCTGTTTTTT,CASTPLPTGELFF
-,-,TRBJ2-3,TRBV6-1,TGTGCCAGCAGCTGGGGAGGTTTTCGAGATACGCAGTATTTT,CASSWGGFRDTQYF
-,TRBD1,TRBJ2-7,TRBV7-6,TGTGCCAGCAGCTTAGGGGGACAGGGGGACTACGAGCAGTACTTC,CASSLGGQGDYEQYF
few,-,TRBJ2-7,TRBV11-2,TGTGCCAGCAGCTTAAGCAGAGCTGGGCAGTACTTC,CASSLSRAGQYF
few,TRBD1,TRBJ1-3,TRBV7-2,TGTGCCAGCAGCTTAGTTGGGACAGGGTACCTCTCTGGAAACACCATATATTTT,CASSLVGTGYLSGNTIYF
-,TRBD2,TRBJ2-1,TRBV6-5,TGTGCCAGCAGTTACAGGCTAGCGGGGGGGAATGGCAATGAGCAGTTCTTC,CASSYRLAGGNGNEQFF
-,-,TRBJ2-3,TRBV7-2,TGTGCCAGCAGCCCGACCCCGAGCGGATCTGGGGATACGCAGTATTTT,CASSPTPSGSGDTQYF
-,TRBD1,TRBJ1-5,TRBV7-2,TGTGCCAGCAGCGTGGGACAGATAAATCAGCCCCAGCATTTT,CASSVGQINQPQHF
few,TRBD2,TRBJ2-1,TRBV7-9,TGTGCCAGCATGATGACTAGCGCTTACAATGAGCAGTTCTTC,CASMMTSAYNEQFF
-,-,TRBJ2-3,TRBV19,TGTGCCAGTAGTAGGGCTGGCCCTAGCACAGATACGCAGTATTTT,CASSRAGPSTDTQYF
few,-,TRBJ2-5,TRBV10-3,TGTGCCATCAGTGCGGGGACTGGCTTAGAGACCCAGTACTTC,CAISAGTGLETQYF
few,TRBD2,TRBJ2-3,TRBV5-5,TGTGCCAGCAGCTTGGTTTCTAGCGGTAGCACAGATACGCAGTATTTT,CASSLVSSGSTDTQYF
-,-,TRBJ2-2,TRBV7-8,TGTGCCAGCAGCTTAGTCCGGCGGGGCACCGGGGAGCTGTTTTTT,CASSLVRRGTGELFF
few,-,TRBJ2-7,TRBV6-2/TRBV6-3,TGTGCCAGCAGTTACTCGACCTACAGGTCGTTGAACTACGAGCAGTACTTC,CASSYSTYRSLNYEQYF
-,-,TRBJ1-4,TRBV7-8,TGTGCCAGCAGCTTAGAACACCGTGAAAAACTGTTTTTT,CASSLEHREKLFF
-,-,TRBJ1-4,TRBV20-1,TGCAGTGCTAGGGGGGCCGTGGGAGAAAAACTGTTTTTT,CSARGAVGEKLFF
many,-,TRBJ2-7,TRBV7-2,TGTGCCAGCAGCATTGCGGGGCTCCCGGAGAAATACTTC,CASSIAGLPEKYF
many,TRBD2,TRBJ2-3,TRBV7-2,TGTGCCAGCAGCCCTGGACTAGCGACAGATACGCAGTATTTT,CASSPGLATDTQYF
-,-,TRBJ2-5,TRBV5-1,TGCGCCAGCAGCCTGAATGGGGCACAAGAGACCCAGTACTTC,CASSLNGAQETQYF
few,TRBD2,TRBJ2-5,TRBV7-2,TGTGCCAGCAGTTATGGGGGGGGGGTGGAGACCCAGTACTTC,CASSYGGGVETQYF
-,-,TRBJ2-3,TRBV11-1,TGTGCCAGCAGCTTAGCGGACAGAGGTTGGGTGTGCTTT,CASSLADRGWVCF
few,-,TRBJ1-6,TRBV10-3,TGTGCCATCAGTGAGACCGGGGTTACACCCCTCCACTTT,CAISETGVTPLHF
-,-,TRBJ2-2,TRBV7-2,TGTGCCGGTTCGGCTTTTAGGGGGGCCACCGGGGAGCTGTTTTTT,CAGSAFRGATGELFF
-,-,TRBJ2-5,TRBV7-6,TGTGCCAGCAGCCCTTACATGGAGACCCAGTACTTC,CASSPYMETQYF
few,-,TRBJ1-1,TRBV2,TGTGCCAGCAAGGGGGGCGAGAAAGCTTTCTTT,CASKGGEKAFF
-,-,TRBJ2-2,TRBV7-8,TGTGCCAACCATGGACAGAACACCGGGGAGCTGTTTTTT,CANHGQNTGELFF
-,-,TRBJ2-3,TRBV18,TGCGCCAGCTCACCTAACAGAGATACGCAGTATTTT,CASSPNRDTQYF
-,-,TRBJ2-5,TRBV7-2,TGTGCCAGCAGCCCACAAAGGGGGGGCCGGGAGACCCAGTACTTC,CASSPQRGGRETQYF
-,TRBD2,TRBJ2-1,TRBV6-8,TGTGCCAGCAGTTATAATAGCGGGACCTACAATGAGCAGTTCTTC,CASSYNSGTYNEQFF